This T cell receptor beta chain was obtained from a study of cytomegalovirus exposure and HLA in healthy donors. Notes on the study in general: Presence/absence analyses supposed approximately even sequencing depth among donors.

PCR was performed using 60 Vbeta and 13 Jbeta primers. Sequenced by immunoSEQ multiplex PCR; TCRdb stores in-frame clones only, minus some. The repertoire holds more than 95,000 clones, with over 65% as singletons. The germline V gene encodes CDR1 SGHRS and CDR2 YFSETQ. This CDR3 has 17 residues. The junction had 7 bases not matched to a gene; V was cut back by 0 bases and J by 2 bases. Concerning this clone itself: The antigen is unknown.

V usage is TRBV5-1 and J usage is TRBJ1-2; 10 bases are shared with TRBD1. The origin of this receptor is a man younger than 35 in good health and CMV-seropositive. Sequenced: PBMCs. The CDR3 reads CASSLAGTGEANYGYTF. The CDR3 DNA is TGCGCCAGCAGCTTGGCTGGGACAGGGGAGGCGAACTATGGCTACACCTTC.